This TCR beta chain was obtained from a study of shared clonotypes between healthy human individuals. Overall study: Participating donors consisted of a couple of women and a few men aged 18 to 49.

The sequenced material, unsorted PBMC DNA, was run on ten immunoSEQ deep assay plates. Sequencing was performed with immunoSEQ multiplex PCR; in TCRdb, only in-frame clones are kept and a portion is missing. The table has about half a million clones, roughly 85% seen once. Germline CDR1 reads SEHNR; CDR2 reads FQNEAQ (reference sequence). The CDR3 sequence is 17 residues long. V shed 2 bases and J 6 bases; nucleotides not matched to a gene: 13. The sequenced sample consisted of PBMCs. The genes are TRBV7-9 and TRBJ2-1; TRBD1 agrees at 7 bases. This clonotype was sampled from a woman in her forties in good health. Some clones in this sample may be carry-over from other donors' samples. The CDR3 here is CASSLLRGDRAGNEQFF. Here the CDR3 DNA reads TGTGCCAGCAGCTTATTAAGGGGAGACAGGGCTGGCAATGAGCAGTTCTTC.